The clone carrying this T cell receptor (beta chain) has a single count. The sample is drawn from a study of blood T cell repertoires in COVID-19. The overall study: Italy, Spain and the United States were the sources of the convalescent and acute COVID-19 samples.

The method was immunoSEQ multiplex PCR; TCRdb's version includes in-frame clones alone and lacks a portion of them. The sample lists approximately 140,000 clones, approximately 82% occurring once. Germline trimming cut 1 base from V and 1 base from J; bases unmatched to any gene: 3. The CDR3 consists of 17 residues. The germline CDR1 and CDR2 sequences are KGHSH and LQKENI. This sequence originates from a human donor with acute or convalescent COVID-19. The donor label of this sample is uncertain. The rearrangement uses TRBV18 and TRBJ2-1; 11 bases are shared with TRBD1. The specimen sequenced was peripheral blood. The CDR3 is CASSPRDRGISYNEQFF. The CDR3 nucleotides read TGTGCCAGCTCACCACGGGACAGGGGGATTTCCTACAATGAGCAGTTCTTC. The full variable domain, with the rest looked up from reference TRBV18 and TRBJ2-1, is NAGVMQNPRHLVRRRGQEARLRCSPMKGHSHVYWYRQLPEEGLKFMVYLQKENIIDESGMPKERFSAEFPKEGPSILRIQQVVRGDSAAYFCASSPRDRGISYNEQFFGPGTRLTVL.